This TCR beta chain was captured in a study of blood T cell repertoires in COVID-19 (dated by TCRdb to 2018 to 2020). Looking at the study overall: The collaborator samples originated in the United States, Italy and Spain and spanned the acute and convalescent phases of COVID-19. The repertoires were released in a freely available public database meant as a resource for research on the immune response to SARS-CoV-2. A de-identified subject ID, COVID-19 status, age in years and sex were almost always included in the sample metadata. Subjects who had been exposed to COVID-19, were actively infected with it, or had recovered from it provided the deeply sampled blood TCRbeta repertoires that made up the dataset. Where available, HLA class I and class II types were taken from metadata supplied by the sample provider and were not determined by assay-based typing. The material from the prospective study consisted of cDNA or gDNA derived from T cells, B-cell-depleted T cells, or PBMCs. Samples were obtained from the ongoing ImmuneRACE study (first 160 participants) and from 1,200 or so subjects provided by 6 global collaborators. Summary of the overall study and its limitations: The quantity of clinical and demographic metadata differed by source and by participant and was supplied without curation.

The immunoSEQ Assay, a bias-controlled multiplex PCR, was used to amplify TCRbeta CDR3 regions from genomic DNA. The source study handled its data this way. The number of nucleated cells in each sample was estimated by amplification of reference gene primers within the assay. To quantify the absolute abundance of each unique TCRbeta CDR3 rearrangement, sequence reads were collapsed and filtered. For each sample, productive Simpson clonality was calculated as the square root of Simpson's diversity index across productive rearrangements. TCRdb took over this immuneACCESS table, retaining in-frame rearrangements with V and J assigned. Such tables are incomplete; in checked studies, under half of the missing clones stem from an unresolved V gene, and the remainder is unexplained. V and J calls and clone size follow that table, whereas D and trimming were derived from the DNA. The sample table records a few hundred thousand clones; around 87% of these occur just once. 6.5% to 9.5% of the sample is in the top ten clones.

There are 14 amino acids in the CDR3, from cysteine to phenylalanine inclusive. Kept here is only the CDR3 DNA, which spans 42 bases and is read in frame from base 1. CDR1 and CDR2 (SGHKS, YYEKEE) derive from the germline V gene (reference sequence). At the junction V is shortened by 0 bases and J by 1 base, with 7 bases in between. On this clone: It has no known antigen specificity. Within one base of it there is no much larger clone, and no base qualities were kept.

A second Seattle source provided samples from volunteer blood donors who had recovered from COVID-19. Collaborating institutions collected whole blood in K2EDTA tubes following their own protocols. For TCRbeta analysis, collaborators shipped samples as frozen whole blood, isolated PBMCs, or DNA extracted from either of those sample types. The sample taken for sequencing was peripheral blood. The origin of this receptor is a woman aged 45 to 65 who had recovered from COVID-19. This sequence uses TRBV5-5 and TRBJ1-1; the D gene is not confidently resolved. CDR3 reads: CASSLGAANTEAFF. The DNA sequence follows: TGTGCCAGCAGCTTGGGGGCAGCGAACACTGAAGCTTTCTTT.